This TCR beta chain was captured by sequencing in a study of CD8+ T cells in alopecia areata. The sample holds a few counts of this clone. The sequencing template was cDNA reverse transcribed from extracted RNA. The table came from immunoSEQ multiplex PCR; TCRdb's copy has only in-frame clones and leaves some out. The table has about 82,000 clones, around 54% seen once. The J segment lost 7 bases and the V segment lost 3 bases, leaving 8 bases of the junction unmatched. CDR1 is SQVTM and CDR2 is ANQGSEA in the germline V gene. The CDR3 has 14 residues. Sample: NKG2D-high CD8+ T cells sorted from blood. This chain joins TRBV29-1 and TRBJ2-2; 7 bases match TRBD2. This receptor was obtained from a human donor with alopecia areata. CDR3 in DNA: TGCAGCGTTGAGGGCGGGAGATACGGCGGGGAGCTGTTTTTT. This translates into CSVEGGRYGGELFF.